These T cell receptor beta chains were read from a single sample in a study of cytomegalovirus exposure and HLA in healthy donors. Method: immunoSEQ multiplex PCR; TCRdb's copy keeps in-frame clones and lacks some. The sample has approximately 150,000 clones, 80% to 90% seen once. The specimen sequenced was PBMCs. These receptor sequences come from a man between 25 and 39 years old in good health and CMV-seropositive. The CDR3 runs from the conserved cysteine through the conserved F or W. Fields, in order: D gene, J gene, clone size, V gene, CDR3 DNA, CDR3 protein. The D gene is left open where the match is weak. The listing skips clone size in some rows; elsewhere it reads once, few, many or a size class.

d_gene: TRBD1; j_gene: TRBJ2-5; abundance: NA; v_gene: TRBV7-7; CDR3nt: TGTGCTAGCAGCACGGGACAGGATCAAGAGACCCAGTACTTC; CDR3aa: CASSTGQDQETQYF
d_gene: TRBD2; j_gene: TRBJ2-7; abundance: NA; v_gene: TRBV11-3; CDR3nt: TGTGCCAGCAGCCCCCTTGCTAGCGGGAATTGGGAGCAGTACTTC; CDR3aa: CASSPLASGNWEQYF
d_gene: TRBD1; j_gene: TRBJ2-3; abundance: once; v_gene: TRBV6-5; CDR3nt: TGTGCCAGCCTCGAGAGACAGGGGACAGATACGCAGTATTTT; CDR3aa: CASLERQGTDTQYF
d_gene: NA; j_gene: TRBJ1-1; abundance: NA; v_gene: TRBV9; CDR3nt: TGTGCCAGCAGCGCCGACACTCAGAACACTGAAGCTTTCTTT; CDR3aa: CASSADTQNTEAFF
d_gene: TRBD1; j_gene: TRBJ1-1; abundance: once; v_gene: TRBV5-1; CDR3nt: TGCGCCAGCAGCTTCTCTACACTACAGGGGGCGGACACTGAAGCTTTCTTT; CDR3aa: CASSFSTLQGADTEAFF
d_gene: NA; j_gene: TRBJ1-1; abundance: NA; v_gene: TRBV9; CDR3nt: TGTGCCAGCAGCGTAGAGGCGGGACGCAACACTGAAGCTTTCTTT; CDR3aa: CASSVEAGRNTEAFF
d_gene: NA; j_gene: TRBJ2-1; abundance: once; v_gene: TRBV2; CDR3nt: TGTGCCAGCAGTGAATCGAGCCTGAACGCCTATACCTACAATGAGCAGTTCTTC; CDR3aa: CASSESSLNAYTYNEQFF
d_gene: NA; j_gene: TRBJ1-4; abundance: NA; v_gene: TRBV9; CDR3nt: TGTGCCAGCAGCGTAGGTCCAGGGTTTAATGAAAAACTGTTTTTT; CDR3aa: CASSVGPGFNEKLFF
d_gene: TRBD2; j_gene: TRBJ2-7; abundance: once; v_gene: TRBV30; CDR3nt: TGTGCCTGGAGTGTACGAAGGGGACTAGCGGGAGAAACAACAGAGCAGTACTTC; CDR3aa: CAWSVRRGLAGETTEQYF
d_gene: TRBD1; j_gene: TRBJ2-3; abundance: NA; v_gene: TRBV11-3; CDR3nt: TGTGCCAGCAGCTTCCGGACAGGGGCCAGCACAGATACGCAGTATTTT; CDR3aa: CASSFRTGASTDTQYF
d_gene: NA; j_gene: TRBJ1-2; abundance: NA; v_gene: TRBV4-3; CDR3nt: TGCGCCAGCAGCCAAGATCGAGCTAACTATGGCTACACCTTC; CDR3aa: CASSQDRANYGYTF
d_gene: TRBD1; j_gene: TRBJ2-2; abundance: NA; v_gene: TRBV11-1; CDR3nt: TGTGCCAGCAGCTCACGACAGGGGGCATCCGGGGAGCTGTTTTTT; CDR3aa: CASSSRQGASGELFF
d_gene: TRBD1; j_gene: TRBJ1-2; abundance: NA; v_gene: TRBV11-2; CDR3nt: TGTGCCAGCAGCCCCATTAGGACAGGGAATGGCTACACCTTC; CDR3aa: CASSPIRTGNGYTF
d_gene: TRBD2; j_gene: TRBJ2-5; abundance: NA; v_gene: TRBV7-2; CDR3nt: TGTGCCAGCAGCTTTTTTAAGGGGAGGGCGGAGACCCAGTACTTC; CDR3aa: CASSFFKGRAETQYF
d_gene: NA; j_gene: TRBJ1-3; abundance: NA; v_gene: TRBV19; CDR3nt: TGTGCCAGTAGTCCTGGCACTGGAAACACCATATATTTT; CDR3aa: CASSPGTGNTIYF
d_gene: NA; j_gene: TRBJ2-7; abundance: NA; v_gene: TRBV7-2; CDR3nt: TGTGCCAGCGGAAAAACAGGGAGGGTCGAGCAGTACTTC; CDR3aa: CASGKTGRVEQYF
d_gene: TRBD1; j_gene: TRBJ1-2; abundance: NA; v_gene: TRBV25-1; CDR3nt: TGTGCCAGCAGAGGGACAGCCCCTAACTATGGCTACACCTTC; CDR3aa: CASRGTAPNYGYTF
d_gene: TRBD1; j_gene: TRBJ1-1; abundance: NA; v_gene: TRBV6-6; CDR3nt: TGTGCCAGCAGTTTCCGGACAGGAAGAGAAGCTTTCTTT; CDR3aa: CASSFRTGREAFF
d_gene: TRBD1; j_gene: TRBJ1-5; abundance: NA; v_gene: TRBV4-1; CDR3nt: TGCGCCAGCAGCCATGGGGACAGGGGGGCGTTAGGCAATCAGCCCCAGCATTTT; CDR3aa: CASSHGDRGALGNQPQHF
d_gene: NA; j_gene: TRBJ2-2; abundance: NA; v_gene: TRBV5-1; CDR3nt: TGCGCCAGCAGCTTGGCCAAAGGGGGACGGCCGAGGGAGCTGTTTTTT; CDR3aa: CASSLAKGGRPRELFF
d_gene: TRBD1; j_gene: TRBJ1-2; abundance: NA; v_gene: TRBV9; CDR3nt: TGTGCCAGCAGCGTGGGACAGGGACTTCAATATGGCTACACCTTC; CDR3aa: CASSVGQGLQYGYTF
d_gene: NA; j_gene: TRBJ1-1; abundance: NA; v_gene: TRBV7-9; CDR3nt: TGTGCCAGCAGCCAACGGGGTGGGGGGATTAATCCTGAAGCTTTCTTT; CDR3aa: CASSQRGGGINPEAFF
d_gene: TRBD1; j_gene: TRBJ1-1; abundance: NA; v_gene: TRBV27; CDR3nt: TGTGCCAGCAGTTTCCGCAGGGGGCAGACTGAAGCTTTCTTT; CDR3aa: CASSFRRGQTEAFF